The next 22 T cell receptor beta chains were all read from a single sample in a study of naive and memory T cell subsets. An equimolar mix of two oligonucleotides served as the beta constant-region primer for TRBC1 and TRBC2. MiXCR, run by TCRdb on the UMI-ligation and nested PCR reads, gives a single entry per CDR3 protein. The table lists 32,000 or so distinct CDR3 sequences, roughly 15% of them singletons. The sample taken for sequencing was effector memory CD4+ T cells from blood. Subset here: effector memory, CD45RA- CD27-. The receptors were gathered from a human donor in good health.

This chain connects TRBV20-1 to TRBJ2-7, with a weak D call TRBD2 (6 bases). V was shortened by 5 bases and J by 2 bases, with 19 bases between the two germline ends. This CDR3 comprises 15 residues. CDR1 and CDR2 (germline): DFQATT, SNEGSKA (reference sequence). Here the CDR3 DNA reads TGCAGTGCTCAGAGGGGCGGGGTGCTTACCTACGAGCAGTACTTC. This codes for CSAQRGGVLTYEQYF.

This clonotype appeared a few times. This chain connects TRBV6-1 to TRBJ1-5; weak D call: TRBD1 (5 bases). The V gene's germline CDR1 is MNHNS and CDR2 SASEGT. The CDR3 runs to 13 residues. The V end lost 7 bases, the J end lost 6 bases, and 13 bases lay between the germline ends. The CDR3: CASIGTLSQPQHF. The DNA for the CDR3 is TGTGCCAGCATCGGGACCTTGAGTCAGCCCCAGCATTTT.

V usage is TRBV19 and J usage is TRBJ2-4; 8 bases map to TRBD1. The germline gives CDR1 LNHDA, CDR2 SQIVND (reference sequence). Trimming at V came to 4 bases and at J to 2 bases, leaving 7 bases not matched to a gene. The CDR3 loop spans 16 amino acids. The CDR3 DNA reads as TGTGCCAGTAGTACCATCCAGGGGGCATCCAAAAACATTCAGTACTTC. Encoded protein: CASSTIQGASKNIQYF.

This clonotype was seen more than once but under ten times. CDR3 sequence: CASSADRGLYQPQHF. As DNA, the CDR3 is TGTGCCAGCAGCGCCGACAGGGGGCTGTATCAGCCCCAGCATTTT. This sequence joins TRBV2 and TRBJ1-5; TRBD1 matches at 10 bases. The CDR3 sequence is 15 residues long. Per the germline V gene, CDR1 is SNHLY and CDR2 is FYNNEI. J was trimmed by 5 bases and V by 6 bases; bases with no gene match: 7.

This chain connects TRBV10-3 to TRBJ2-2; D might be TRBD2 (7 bases). Germline lookup yields CDR1 ENHRY and CDR2 SYGVKD. The CDR3 covers 15 residues. V was cut by 7 bases and J by 0 bases, with 12 bases left in between. CDR3 DNA sequence: TGTGCCATCAAGGGGGGAGGGACGAACACCGGGGAGCTGTTTTTT. Residues: CAIKGGGTNTGELFF.

The chain uses TRBV20-1 and TRBJ1-5, with D possibly matching TRBD1 (6 bases). V lost 3 bases, J lost 3 bases, and 9 bases lay in between. The CDR3 extends over 13 amino acids. Germline CDR1 and CDR2: DFQATT and SNEGSKA (reference sequence). CDR3 region: CSASWTVNQPQHF. The CDR3 bases are TGCAGTGCTAGTTGGACAGTCAATCAGCCCCAGCATTTT.

This clonotype was observed a few times. The chain combines TRBV12-3 or TRBV12-4 with TRBJ2-3, with D perhaps matching TRBD2 (5 bases). The CDR3 has 14 amino acids. V lost 6 bases and J 2 bases, leaving 12 bases between the germline ends. CDR3 region: CASRTSDYTDTQYF. CDR3 bases: TGTGCCAGCAGGACGTCCGACTACACAGATACGCAGTATTTT.

The chain recombines TRBV18 with TRBJ2-1; TRBD1 matches at 9 bases. The CDR3 is made up of 16 amino acids. The trim removed 3 bases at V and 5 bases at J, leaving 8 bases unmatched. In germline, CDR1 is KGHSH, CDR2 LQKENI. The CDR3 DNA reads TGTGCCAGCTCACCTACGGGACAGGGTGATCACAATGAGCAGTTCTTC. Translation gives CASSPTGQGDHNEQFF.

The chain employs TRBV10-3 and TRBJ2-1, with 9 bases matching TRBD1. This CDR3 has 15 residues. CDR1 is ENHRY, CDR2 SYGVKD, per germline. V lost 5 bases, J lost 9 bases, and 11 bases stayed unmatched. CDR3 coding DNA: TGTGCCATCAGTAGCGGGACAGGGATTCTCAGTGAGCAGTTCTTC. Translating gives CAISSGTGILSEQFF.

This rearrangement joins TRBV19 to TRBJ2-3; 7 bases fit TRBD1. The V gene end was trimmed by 5 bases and the J gene end by 6 bases; junction bases not matched to a gene: 8. Looked up from germline, CDR1 is LNHDA and CDR2 is SQIVND (reference sequence). The CDR3 runs to 14 residues. The CDR3 nucleotides are TGTGCCAGTAGTGCCCAACAGGGGACCGATACGCAGTATTTT. It codes for CASSAQQGTDTQYF. Variable domain in full (rest from reference TRBV19 and TRBJ2-3): DGGITQSPKYLFRKEGQNVTLSCEQNLNHDAMYWYRQDPGQGLRLIYYSQIVNDFQKGDIAEGYSVSREKKESFPLTVTSAQKNPTAFYLCASSAQQGTDTQYFGPGTRLTVL.

This clonotype was detected many times. The genes are TRBV6-6 and TRBJ1-5; 8 positions match TRBD1. V gave up 4 bases and J gave up 1 base; unmatched junction bases: 3. This CDR3 spans 15 amino acids. CDR1 MNHNY and CDR2 SVGAGI come from the germline V gene (reference sequence). CDR3 loop: CASSSTGGSNQPQHF. The DNA of the CDR3 is TGTGCCAGCAGTTCTACAGGGGGAAGCAATCAGCCCCAGCATTTT.

In its sample, this clonotype was seen once. Mismatch with germline at one junction end may stem from a read error. The rearrangement uses TRBV24-1 and TRBJ2-7; D uncertain. The CDR3 has 12 amino acids. From germline, CDR1 is KGHDR and CDR2 SFDVKD. The CDR3 region is CATSDSAYEQCF. CDR3 nucleotides: TGTGCCACCAGTGATTCCGCGTACGAGCAGTGCTTC.

This clonotype was found many times. The V gene is TRBV20-1, the J gene TRBJ1-1, with 8 bases fitting TRBD1. V shed 4 bases, J shed 5 bases, and the junction held 15 bases outside the gene matches. The V gene's germline CDR1 is DFQATT and CDR2 SNEGSKA (reference sequence). The CDR3 has 16 residues. The CDR3 DNA reads TGCAGTGCTATTGACAGGGGAGGAACAGGGGGAACTGAAGCTTTCTTT. It translates to CSAIDRGGTGGTEAFF.

The table lists this clonotype with a few counts. The chain combines TRBV19 with TRBJ2-2, with 10 bases that match TRBD2. The ends lost 5 bases at V and 3 bases at J; junction bases unmatched: 6. CDR1 is LNHDA and CDR2 is SQIVND in the germline V gene (reference sequence). The CDR3 is 16 residues long. The CDR3 region has the DNA TGTGCCAGTAGTCTCCTAGCGGGAGTCCACACCGGGGAGCTGTTTTTT. This gives the protein CASSLLAGVHTGELFF.

This clonotype has a count of ten or more. This rearrangement joins TRBV5-1 to TRBJ2-7; 10 bases agree with TRBD2. CDR3 length: 17 residues. Germline V gene lookup returns CDR1 SGHRS and CDR2 YFSETQ. Trimming took 3 bases from V and 3 from J; bases not matched to a gene: 12. The CDR3 region has the DNA TGCGCCAGCAGCTCCGGAGGAGGTAGCGGGAGGCTCTACGAGCAGTACTTC. It specifies CASSSGGGSGRLYEQYF. Combining the CDR3 with reference TRBV5-1 and TRBJ2-7 gives the whole variable domain KAGVTQTPRYLIKTRGQQVTLSCSPISGHRSVSWYQQTPGQGLQFLFEYFSETQRNKGNFPGRFSGRQFSNSRSEMNVSTLELGDSALYLCASSSGGGSGRLYEQYFGPGTRLTVT.

There are a few counts of this clonotype. The chain links TRBV30 to TRBJ2-5; the match to TRBD1 covers 9 bases. The CDR3 spans 14 residues. Germline V CDR1 and CDR2: GTSNPN, SVGIG (reference sequence). V trimming: 0 bases; J trimming: 6 bases; junction bases outside the gene matches: 5. In nucleotides, the CDR3 is TGTGCCTGGAGTGTACTGGGACAGGGAAAGACCCAGTACTTC. Amino acids: CAWSVLGQGKTQYF. The complete variable domain, with remaining parts taken from reference TRBV30 and TRBJ2-5, reads SQTIHQWPATLVQPVGSPLSLECTVEGTSNPNLYWYRQAAGRGLQLLFYSVGIGQISSEVPQNLSASRPQDRQFILSSKKLLLSDSGFYLCAWSVLGQGKTQYFGPGTRLLVL.

This clonotype has just a few counts. This chain connects TRBV10-3 to TRBJ1-1; D is unresolved. The V gene lost 6 bases and the J gene lost 3 bases, with 14 bases spanning the gap. CDR3 length: 14 amino acids. CDR1 and CDR2 (germline): ENHRY, SYGVKD. CDR3 DNA sequence: TGTGCCATCAGGAAGACCGACGGGGACACTGAAGCTTTCTTT. It yields the protein CAIRKTDGDTEAFF.

This clonotype occurred a few times. The V and J genes are TRBV14 and TRBJ2-1; 12 bases agree with TRBD2. This CDR3 contains 17 residues. V shed 1 base, J shed 9 bases, and the junction held 10 bases outside the gene matches. Germline loops: CDR1 SGHDN, CDR2 FVKESK. CDR3 in DNA: TGTGCCAGCAGCCAAGTACCCGGGACTAGCGGGCTTGTTGAGCAGTTCTTC. Amino acids: CASSQVPGTSGLVEQFF.

This clonotype was seen only a few times. J is TRBJ2-7 and V is TRBV20-1, with 7 bases aligning to TRBD1. This CDR3 is built from 15 residues. V trimming: 0 bases; J trimming: 1 base; junction bases outside the gene matches: 6. Looked up from germline, CDR1 is DFQATT and CDR2 is SNEGSKA (reference sequence). The CDR3 nucleotides are TGCAGTGCTAGAGATGGGCAGGGGGTTTCCTACGAGCAGTACTTC. It yields the protein CSARDGQGVSYEQYF.

The chain couples TRBV27 to TRBJ2-2; D is unclear. Germline V lookup: CDR1 MNHEY, CDR2 SMNVEV (reference sequence). Trimming removed 2 bases at V and 4 bases at J, with 8 bases between. The CDR3 has 14 amino acids. CDR3 in amino acids: CASSLTTSTGELFF. CDR3 nucleotide sequence: TGTGCCAGCAGTTTAACCACCTCCACCGGGGAGCTGTTTTTT.

The V call is TRBV7-8, the J call TRBJ1-2; TRBD1 is a possible D gene (6 bases). Germline CDR1 reads SGHVS; CDR2 reads FQNEAQ. This CDR3 contains 15 residues. The V and J ends lost 4 bases and 4 bases respectively, with 16 bases between them. Written as DNA, the CDR3 is TGTGCCAGCAGCTCCCGGGGGGCAGGCAGCTATGGCTACACCTTC. It translates to CASSSRGAGSYGYTF.

V usage is TRBV5-1 and J usage is TRBJ1-5; TRBD1 aligns across 9 bases. The CDR3 totals 18 residues. The trim removed 0 bases at V and 6 bases at J, leaving 13 bases unmatched. Germline CDR1 SGHRS, CDR2 YFSETQ. CDR3 sequence: CASSLGPRTGDNAQPQHF. The CDR3 nucleotides read TGCGCCAGCAGCTTGGGTCCGCGGACAGGGGATAATGCTCAGCCCCAGCATTTT.